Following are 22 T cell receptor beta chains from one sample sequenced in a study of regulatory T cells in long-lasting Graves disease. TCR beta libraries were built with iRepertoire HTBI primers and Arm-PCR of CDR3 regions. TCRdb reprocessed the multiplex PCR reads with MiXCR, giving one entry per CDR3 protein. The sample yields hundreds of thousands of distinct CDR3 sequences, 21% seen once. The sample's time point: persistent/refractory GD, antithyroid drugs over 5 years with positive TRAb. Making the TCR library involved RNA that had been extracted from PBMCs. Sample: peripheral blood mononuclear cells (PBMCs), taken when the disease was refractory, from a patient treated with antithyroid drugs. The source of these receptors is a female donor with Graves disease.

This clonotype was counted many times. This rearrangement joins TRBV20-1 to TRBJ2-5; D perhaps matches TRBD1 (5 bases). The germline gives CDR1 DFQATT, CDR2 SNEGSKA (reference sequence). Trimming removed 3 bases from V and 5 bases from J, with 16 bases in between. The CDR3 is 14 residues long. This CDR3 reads CSASIKGLGETQYF. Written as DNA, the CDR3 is TGCAGTGCTAGTATCAAGGGGTTGGGGGAGACCCAGTACTTC.

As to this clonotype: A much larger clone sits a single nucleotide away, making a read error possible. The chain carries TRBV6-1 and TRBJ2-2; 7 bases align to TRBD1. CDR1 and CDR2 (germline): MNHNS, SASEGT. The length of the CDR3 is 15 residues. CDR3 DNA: TGTGCCAGCAGTATCGGGACAGATAACACCCGGGAGCTGTTTTTT. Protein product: CASSIGTDNTRELFF.

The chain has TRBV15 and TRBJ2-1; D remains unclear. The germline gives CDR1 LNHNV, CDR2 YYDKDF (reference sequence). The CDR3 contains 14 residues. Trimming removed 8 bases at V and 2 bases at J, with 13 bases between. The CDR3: CATARMAAYNEQFF. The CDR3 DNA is TGTGCCACCGCCCGGATGGCAGCCTACAATGAGCAGTTCTTC.

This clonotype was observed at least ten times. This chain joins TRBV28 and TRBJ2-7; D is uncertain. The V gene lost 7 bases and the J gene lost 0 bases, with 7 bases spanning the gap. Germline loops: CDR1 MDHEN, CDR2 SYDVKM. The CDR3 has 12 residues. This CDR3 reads CASIGNSYEQYF. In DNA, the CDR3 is TGTGCCAGCATAGGGAACTCCTACGAGCAGTACTTC. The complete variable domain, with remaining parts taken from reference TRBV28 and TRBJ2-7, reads DVKVTQSSRYLVKRTGEKVFLECVQDMDHENMFWYRQDPGLGLRLIYFSYDVKMKEKGDIPEGYSVSREKKERFSLILESASTNQTSMYLCASIGNSYEQYFGPGTRLTVT.

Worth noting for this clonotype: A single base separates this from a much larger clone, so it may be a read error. The DNA of the CDR3 is TGTGCCAGCAGTTACTCGGGTGTGCTTGAAGCTTTCTTT. Amino acid sequence: CASSYSGVLEAFF. V and J are TRBV6-5 and TRBJ1-1; D is ambiguous. Germline V gene data show CDR1 as MNHEY and CDR2 as SVGAGI. The CDR3 is made up of 13 amino acids. The V and J ends lost 0 bases and 7 bases respectively, with 9 bases between them.

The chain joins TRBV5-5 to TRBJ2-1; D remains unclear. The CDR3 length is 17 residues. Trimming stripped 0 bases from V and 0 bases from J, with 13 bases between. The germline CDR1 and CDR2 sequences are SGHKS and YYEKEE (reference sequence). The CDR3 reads CASSLGPRVSSYNEQFF. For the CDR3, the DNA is TGTGCCAGCAGCTTGGGGCCACGAGTAAGCTCCTACAATGAGCAGTTCTTC.

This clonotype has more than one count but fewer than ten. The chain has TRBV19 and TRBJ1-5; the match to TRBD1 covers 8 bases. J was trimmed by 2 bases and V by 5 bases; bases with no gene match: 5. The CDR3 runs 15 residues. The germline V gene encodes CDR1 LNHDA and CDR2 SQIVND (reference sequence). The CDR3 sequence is CASSQPGQGNQPQHF. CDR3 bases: TGTGCCAGTAGTCAACCGGGACAGGGCAATCAGCCCCAGCATTTT. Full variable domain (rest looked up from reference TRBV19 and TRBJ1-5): DGGITQSPKYLFRKEGQNVTLSCEQNLNHDAMYWYRQDPGQGLRLIYYSQIVNDFQKGDIAEGYSVSREKKESFPLTVTSAQKNPTAFYLCASSQPGQGNQPQHFGDGTRLSIL.

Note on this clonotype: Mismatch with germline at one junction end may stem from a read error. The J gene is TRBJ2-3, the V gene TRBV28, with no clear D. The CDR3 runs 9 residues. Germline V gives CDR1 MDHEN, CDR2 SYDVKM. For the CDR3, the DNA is TGTGCCAGCAGTTGGTGGCTCCCTTTT. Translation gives CASSWWLPF.

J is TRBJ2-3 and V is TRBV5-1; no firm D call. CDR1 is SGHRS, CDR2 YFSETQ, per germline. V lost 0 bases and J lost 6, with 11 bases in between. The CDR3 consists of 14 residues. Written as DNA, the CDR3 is TGCGCCAGCAGCTTGGCGAAGGGTCAGGATACGCAGTATTTT. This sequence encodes CASSLAKGQDTQYF.

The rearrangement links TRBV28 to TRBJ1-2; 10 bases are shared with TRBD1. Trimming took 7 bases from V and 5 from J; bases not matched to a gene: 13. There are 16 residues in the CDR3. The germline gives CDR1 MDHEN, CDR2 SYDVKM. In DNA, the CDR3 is TGTGCCAGCATTCGCTCCGGGACAGGGGATCGGTATGGCTACACCTTC. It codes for CASIRSGTGDRYGYTF.

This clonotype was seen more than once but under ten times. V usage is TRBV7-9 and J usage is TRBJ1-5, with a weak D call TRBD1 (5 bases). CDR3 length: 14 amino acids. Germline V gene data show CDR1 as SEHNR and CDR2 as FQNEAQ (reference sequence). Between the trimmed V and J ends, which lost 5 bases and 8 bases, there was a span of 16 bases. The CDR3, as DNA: TGTGCCAGCAGCCTGGGACTGGGAGTTGAGCCCCAGCATTTT. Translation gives CASSLGLGVEPQHF.

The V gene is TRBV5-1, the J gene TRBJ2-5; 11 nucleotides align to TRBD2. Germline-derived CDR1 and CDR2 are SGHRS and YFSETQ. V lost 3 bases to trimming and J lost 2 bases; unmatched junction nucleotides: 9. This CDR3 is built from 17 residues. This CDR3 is CASSSGLAGIQQETQYF. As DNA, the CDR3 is TGCGCCAGCAGCTCCGGACTAGCGGGCATACAACAAGAGACCCAGTACTTC.

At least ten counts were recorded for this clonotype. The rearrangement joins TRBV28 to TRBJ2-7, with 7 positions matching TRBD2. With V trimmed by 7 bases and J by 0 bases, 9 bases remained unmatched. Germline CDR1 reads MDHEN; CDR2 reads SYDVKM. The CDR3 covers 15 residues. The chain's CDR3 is CASTPDGRTSYEQYF. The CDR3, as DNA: TGTGCCAGCACTCCGGACGGGAGGACCTCCTACGAGCAGTACTTC.

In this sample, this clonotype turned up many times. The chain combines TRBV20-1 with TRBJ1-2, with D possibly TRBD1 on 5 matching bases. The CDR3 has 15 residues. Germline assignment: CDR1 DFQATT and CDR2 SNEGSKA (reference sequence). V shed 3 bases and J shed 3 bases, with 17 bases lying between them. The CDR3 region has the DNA TGCAGTGCTAGGGGGCGGGTAAGGGCGGACTATGGCTACACCTTC. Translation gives CSARGRVRADYGYTF.

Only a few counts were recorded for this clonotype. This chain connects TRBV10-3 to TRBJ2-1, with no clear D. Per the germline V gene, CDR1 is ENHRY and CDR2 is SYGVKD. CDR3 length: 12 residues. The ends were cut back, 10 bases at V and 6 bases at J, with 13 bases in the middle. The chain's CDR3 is CATQNGPNEQFF. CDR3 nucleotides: TGTGCCACCCAAAACGGGCCCAATGAGCAGTTCTTC.

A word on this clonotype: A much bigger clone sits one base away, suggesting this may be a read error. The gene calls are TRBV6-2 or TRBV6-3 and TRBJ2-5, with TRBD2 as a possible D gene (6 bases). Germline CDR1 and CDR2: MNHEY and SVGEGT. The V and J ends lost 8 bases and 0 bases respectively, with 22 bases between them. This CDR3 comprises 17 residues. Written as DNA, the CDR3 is TGTGCCAGCCTGGGGGTAGCGGCTCTTCGCTACCAAGAGACCCAGTACTTC. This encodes CASLGVAALRYQETQYF.

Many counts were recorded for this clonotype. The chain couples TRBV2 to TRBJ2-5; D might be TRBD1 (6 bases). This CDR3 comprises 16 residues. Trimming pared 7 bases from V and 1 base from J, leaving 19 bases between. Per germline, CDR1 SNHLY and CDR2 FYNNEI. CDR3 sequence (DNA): TGTGCCAGCACCCCGGGGCCAGGACAGCTCCAAGAGACCCAGTACTTC. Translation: CASTPGPGQLQETQYF.

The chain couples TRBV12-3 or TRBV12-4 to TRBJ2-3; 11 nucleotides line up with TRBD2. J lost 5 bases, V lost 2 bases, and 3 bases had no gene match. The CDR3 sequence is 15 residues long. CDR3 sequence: CASSLLAGGRDTQYF. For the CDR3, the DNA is TGTGCCAGCAGTTTATTAGCGGGAGGGAGAGATACGCAGTATTTT.

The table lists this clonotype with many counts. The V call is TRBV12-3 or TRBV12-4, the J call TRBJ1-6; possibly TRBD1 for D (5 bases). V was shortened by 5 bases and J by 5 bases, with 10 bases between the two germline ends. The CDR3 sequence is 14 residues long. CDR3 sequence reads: CASSRGVDNSPLHF. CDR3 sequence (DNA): TGTGCCAGCAGTCGGGGCGTGGATAATTCACCCCTCCACTTT.

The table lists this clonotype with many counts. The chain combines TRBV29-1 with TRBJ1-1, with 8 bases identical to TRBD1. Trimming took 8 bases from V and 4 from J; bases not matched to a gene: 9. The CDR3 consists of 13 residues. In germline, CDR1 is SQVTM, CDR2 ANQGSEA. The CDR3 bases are TGCAGCTTGACTACCGGGACAGGCACTGAAGCTTTCTTT. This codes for CSLTTGTGTEAFF.

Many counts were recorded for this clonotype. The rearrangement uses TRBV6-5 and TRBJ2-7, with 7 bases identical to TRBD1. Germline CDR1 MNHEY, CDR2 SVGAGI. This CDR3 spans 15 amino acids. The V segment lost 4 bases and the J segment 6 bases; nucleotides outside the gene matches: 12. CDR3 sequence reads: CASSLRDSRFSEQYF. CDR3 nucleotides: TGTGCCAGCAGTTTAAGGGACAGTAGGTTTTCCGAGCAGTACTTC.

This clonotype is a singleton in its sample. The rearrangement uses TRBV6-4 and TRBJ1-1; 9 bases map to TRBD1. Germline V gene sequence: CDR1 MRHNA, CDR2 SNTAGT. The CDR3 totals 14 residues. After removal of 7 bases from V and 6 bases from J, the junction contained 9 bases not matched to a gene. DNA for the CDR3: TGTGCCAGCAACCCCGGGACAGGGAGGCCTGAAGCTTTCTTT. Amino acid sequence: CASNPGTGRPEAFF.